This TCR beta chain was observed in a study of blood T cell repertoires in COVID-19. In the study overall: Some COVID-19 samples were acute and others convalescent; all came from the United States, Italy and Spain.

In the original workflow: Reference gene primer amplification yielded estimated nucleated cell counts. The data were produced by immunoSEQ multiplex PCR, yet TCRdb's version contains in-frame clones alone and is incomplete. V and J calls and clone size are those listed in that table; D and trimming were worked out from the DNA. The sample lists 140,000 to 150,000 clones; under 90% were seen once. Per the germline V gene, CDR1 is MDHEN and CDR2 is SYDVKM. This CDR3 has 14 residues. The V end was cut by 6 bases, the J end by 0 bases, with 12 bases between. The sequencing sample was made of peripheral blood. This chain uses TRBV28 with TRBJ2-7; the D gene is possibly TRBD1 (6 bases). This TCR came from a human donor in a cohort sampled during active COVID-19. The CDR3 region is CASSRDTLSYEQYF. The CDR3 coding sequence is TGTGCCAGCAGCCGGGACACACTCTCCTACGAGCAGTACTTC.